Sequencing of this TCR beta chain was carried out in a study of monozygotic twins with inflammatory bowel disease. The CDR3 extends over 15 amino acids. Germline assignment: CDR1 SGHRS and CDR2 YFSETQ. Following a re-call of the 5' RACE reads, TCRdb has one entry per CDR3 protein and lacks DNA. The sample's table shows over 120,000 distinct CDR3 sequences. On this clonotype itself: Antigen specificity is unknown.

Study-wide findings and caveats: Fewer shared clonotypes with others were found in IBD patients than in healthy twins, especially with disease activity.

The chain recombines TRBV5-1 with TRBJ2-1; TCRdb's D call of TRBD2 is untestable without DNA. The receptor's source is a human donor with ulcerative colitis or Crohn's disease, or a healthy co-twin of an affected twin (not recorded which). Sequencing was performed on blood. The CDR3 loop reads CASALDLSTPNEQFF.